This TCR beta chain is from a study of blood T cell repertoires in COVID-19 (dated by TCRdb to 2020 to 2022). Background for the entire study: Collaborator samples came from the United States, Italy and Spain and covered acute and convalescent phases of COVID-19. Sample metadata almost always included a de-identified subject ID, COVID-19 status, age in years and sex. The prospective study material was composed of cDNA or gDNA derived from T cells, B-cell-depleted T cells, or PBMCs. Samples came from the ongoing ImmuneRACE study (first 160 participants) plus 1,254 subjects from 6 global collaborators. Where available, HLA class I and class II types were obtained from metadata supplied by the sample provider rather than from assay-based typing. The repertoires were released in a freely available public database intended as a resource for research on the immune response to SARS-CoV-2. Deeply sampled blood TCRbeta repertoires from subjects exposed to, actively infected with, or recovered from COVID-19 were included in the dataset. The study at large found these results: Clinical and demographic metadata were provided uncurated, with the amount varying by source and participant.

The collaborating institutions used their own protocols to collect whole blood in K2EDTA tubes. Collaborator samples were shipped for TCRbeta analysis as frozen whole blood, isolated PBMCs, or DNA extracted from either sample type. TCRbeta CDR3 regions were amplified from genomic DNA using the immunoSEQ Assay, a bias-controlled multiplex PCR. Per the source publication's procedure: The number of nucleated cells in each sample was estimated from the amplification of reference gene primers within the assay. To quantify the absolute abundance of each unique TCRbeta CDR3 rearrangement, sequence reads were collapsed and filtered. For each sample, productive Simpson clonality was calculated by taking the square root of Simpson's diversity index across productive rearrangements. TCRdb re-hosts the immuneACCESS table, in-frame sequences only. Its copies lack some clones; in the studies checked, an unresolved V gene accounts for under half of them, and the cause for the rest is not known. That table gives V, J and clone size, and the DNA gave D and trimming. The sample table lists tens of thousands of clones, around 85% of them with a count of one. More than 30% of the sample rests with the top ten.

Taken from the germline V gene, the CDR1 and CDR2 loops are SGHTA and FQGNSA. Trimmed from V: 0 bases; trimmed from J: 5 bases; junction bases lacking a gene match: 0. The cysteine opens and the phenylalanine closes a CDR3 of 14 amino acids. Only CDR3 DNA remains: 42 bases, in frame from the first base. A remark on this clone: This receptor's antigen is unknown. It has no much larger one-base neighbor in the sample; base qualities were not kept.

The chain employs TRBV7-2 and TRBJ2-2, with TRBD2 matching 7 junction bases. This TCR was recovered from an elderly man with acute or convalescent COVID-19. The material sequenced was peripheral blood. CDR3 reads: CASSLARGTGELFF. DNA sequence: TGTGCCAGCAGCTTAGCGCGGGGGACCGGGGAGCTGTTTTTT.